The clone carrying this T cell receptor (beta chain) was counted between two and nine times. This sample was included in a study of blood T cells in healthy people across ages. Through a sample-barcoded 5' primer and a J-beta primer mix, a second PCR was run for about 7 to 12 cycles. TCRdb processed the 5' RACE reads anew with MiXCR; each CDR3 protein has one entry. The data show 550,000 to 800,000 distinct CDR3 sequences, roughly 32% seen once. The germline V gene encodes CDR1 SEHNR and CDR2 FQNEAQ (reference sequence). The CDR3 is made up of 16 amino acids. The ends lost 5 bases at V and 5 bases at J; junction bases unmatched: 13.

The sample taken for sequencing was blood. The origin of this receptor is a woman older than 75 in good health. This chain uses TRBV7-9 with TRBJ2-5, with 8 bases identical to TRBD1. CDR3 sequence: CASSPPSGGWGETQYF. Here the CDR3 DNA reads TGTGCCAGCAGCCCCCCCTCAGGGGGCTGGGGGGAGACCCAGTACTTC.